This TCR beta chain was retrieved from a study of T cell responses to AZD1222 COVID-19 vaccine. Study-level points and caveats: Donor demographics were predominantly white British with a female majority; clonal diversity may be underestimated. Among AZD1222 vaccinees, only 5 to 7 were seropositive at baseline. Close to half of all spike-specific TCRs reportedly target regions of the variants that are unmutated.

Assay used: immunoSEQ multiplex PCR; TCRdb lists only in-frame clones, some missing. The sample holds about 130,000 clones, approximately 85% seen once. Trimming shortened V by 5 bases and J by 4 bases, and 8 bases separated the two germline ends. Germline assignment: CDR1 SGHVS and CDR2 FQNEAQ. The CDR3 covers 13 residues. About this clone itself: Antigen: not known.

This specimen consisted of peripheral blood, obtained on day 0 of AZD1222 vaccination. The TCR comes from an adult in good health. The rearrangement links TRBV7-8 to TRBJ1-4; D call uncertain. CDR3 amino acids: CASSHGVNEKLFF. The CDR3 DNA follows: TGTGCCAGCAGCCACGGGGTTAATGAAAAACTGTTTTTT. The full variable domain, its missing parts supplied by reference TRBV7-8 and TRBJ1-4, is GAGVSQSPRYKVAKRGQDVALRCDPISGHVSLFWYQQALGQGPEFLTYFQNEAQLDKSGLPSDRFFAERPEGSVSTLKIQRTQQEDSAVYLCASSHGVNEKLFFGSGTQLSVL.